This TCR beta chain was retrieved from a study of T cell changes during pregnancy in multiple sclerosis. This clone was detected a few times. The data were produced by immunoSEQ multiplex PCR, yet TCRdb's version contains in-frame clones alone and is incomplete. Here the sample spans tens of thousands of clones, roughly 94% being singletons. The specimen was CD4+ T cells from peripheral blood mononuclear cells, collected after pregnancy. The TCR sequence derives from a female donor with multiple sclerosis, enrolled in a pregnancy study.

The CDR3 here is CASSYGDQPQHF. The CDR3 region has the DNA TGTGCCAGCAGCTACGGGGATCAGCCCCAGCATTTT. The V call is TRBV7-2, the J call TRBJ1-5; D remains unclear. Per the germline V gene, CDR1 is SGHTA and CDR2 is FQGNSA. The germline V and J ends were trimmed by 4 bases and 5 bases, with 6 bases remaining between them. The CDR3 extends over 12 amino acids.